The clone carrying this T cell receptor delta chain was recorded a few times. Antigen unknown. The template was reverse-transcribed extracted RNA. Multiplex PCR used pooled V-gene forward primers and a constant-region reverse primer to amplify CDR3s. TCRdb reapplied CATT to the multiplex PCR reads. Among 45,000 to 60,000 delta-chain clones, about 15% were seen once, and the ten largest hold under 0.5%. This entry comes from a study of Vδ1+ human thymocytes. Notes on the study in general: Thymic TRG and TRD repertoires appeared highly polyclonal. Despite high sort purity, about 19% of thymic T cell receptor delta sequences were Vdelta2. Unexpected Vdelta2 sequences could cause misinterpretation of bulk repertoire data.

Germline V gene data show CDR1 as TSWWSYY and CDR2 as QGS. V lost 0 bases, J lost 0 bases, and 17 bases lay in between. The CDR3 is 18 amino acids. This TCR was recovered from a girl less than two years old who had congenital heart surgery. Sample: Vdelta1+ gamma-delta thymocytes from the thymus. Subset meaning: FACS-sorted CD3+ TCRalphabeta- TCRVdelta1+ TCRVdelta2- thymocytes. V and J are TRDV1 and TRDJ1; D not resolved. CDR3 amino acids: CALGELPSPLCYTDKLIF. CDR3 in DNA: TGTGCTCTTGGGGAACTCCCGTCCCCGCTTTGCTACACCGATAAACTCATCTTT.